The clone carrying this T cell receptor beta chain was found many times. Antigen unknown. The time point is: newly diagnosed GD, antithyroid drugs for less than 3 months. PBMCs provided the RNA from which the TCR library was made. Patients of an endocrinology department in Xi'an, China, were included. In building TCR beta libraries, iRepertoire HTBI primers were used together with Arm-PCR of CDR3 regions. Using its own MiXCR run on the multiplex PCR reads, TCRdb lists one record per CDR3 protein. The table shows hundreds of thousands of distinct CDR3 sequences, with under 20% occurring only once. The data are from a study of regulatory T cells in long-lasting Graves disease. Study results and caveats: Persistent patients shared about 2,800 public clonotypes among themselves. Newly diagnosed patients shared fewer, at roughly 900.

CDR1 and CDR2 from the germline V gene are MNHEY and SMNVEV (reference sequence). The V segment lost 8 bases and the J segment 6 bases; nucleotides outside the gene matches: 16. This CDR3 comprises 17 residues. The sample also formed part of further work on T cells in Graves' hyperthyroidism and ophthalmopathy.

This chain joins TRBV27 and TRBJ1-1; TRBD1 matches 12 bases. The TCR sequence derives from a woman in her twenties or thirties with Graves disease. The sequencing used peripheral blood mononuclear cells (PBMCs), collected at new diagnosis, from a patient treated with antithyroid drugs. The DNA of the CDR3 is TGTGCCAGCCAGGAGGGTCCGGGACAGGGGGCAAGGCCTGAAGCTTTCTTT. As protein: CASQEGPGQGARPEAFF.